This T cell receptor beta chain stems from a study of control samples from healthy donors and cancer patients. Germline loops: CDR1 SGHAT, CDR2 FQNNGV. The V and J ends lost 5 bases and 1 base respectively, with 15 bases between them. This CDR3 contains 16 residues. TCRdb's copy holds only in-frame clones and misses some; the assay was immunoSEQ multiplex PCR. The sample gives more than 85,000 clones, 83% of which show up once; about 12% is in the top ten. The chain joins TRBV11-2 to TRBJ2-4, with D unclear. The sample consisted of blood. The receptor was isolated from a woman aged 45 to 65 in good health. CDR3 loop: CASSPTPTLAKNIQYF. CDR3 sequence (DNA): TGTGCCAGCAGCCCAACCCCTACATTGGCCAAAAACATTCAGTACTTC.